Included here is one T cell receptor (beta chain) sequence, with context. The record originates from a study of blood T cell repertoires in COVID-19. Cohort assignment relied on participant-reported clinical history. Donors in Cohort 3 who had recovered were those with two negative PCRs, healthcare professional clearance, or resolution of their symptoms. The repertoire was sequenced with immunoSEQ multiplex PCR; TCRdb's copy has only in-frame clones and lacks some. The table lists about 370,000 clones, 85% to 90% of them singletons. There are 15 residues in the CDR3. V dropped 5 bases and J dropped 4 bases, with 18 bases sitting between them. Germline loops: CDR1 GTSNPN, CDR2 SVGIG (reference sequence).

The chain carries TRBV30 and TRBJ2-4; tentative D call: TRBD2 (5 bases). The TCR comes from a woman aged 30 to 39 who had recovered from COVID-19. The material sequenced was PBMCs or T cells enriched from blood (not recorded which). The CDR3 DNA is TGTGCCTGGTGCCGAGACGGGTCGGGGAAAAACATTCAGTACTTC. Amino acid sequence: CAWCRDGSGKNIQYF.